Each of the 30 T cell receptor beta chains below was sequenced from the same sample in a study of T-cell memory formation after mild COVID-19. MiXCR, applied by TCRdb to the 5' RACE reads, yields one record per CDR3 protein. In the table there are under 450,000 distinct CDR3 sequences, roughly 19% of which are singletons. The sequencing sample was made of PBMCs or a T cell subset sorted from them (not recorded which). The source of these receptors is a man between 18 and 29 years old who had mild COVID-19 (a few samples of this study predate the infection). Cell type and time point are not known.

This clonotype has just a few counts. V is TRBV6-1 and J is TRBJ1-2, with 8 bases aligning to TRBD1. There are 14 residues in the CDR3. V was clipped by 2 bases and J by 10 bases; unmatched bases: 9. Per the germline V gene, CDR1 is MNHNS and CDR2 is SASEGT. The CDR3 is CASSEIGQGIAYTF. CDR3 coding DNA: TGTGCCAGCAGTGAAATCGGACAGGGTATAGCCTACACCTTC.

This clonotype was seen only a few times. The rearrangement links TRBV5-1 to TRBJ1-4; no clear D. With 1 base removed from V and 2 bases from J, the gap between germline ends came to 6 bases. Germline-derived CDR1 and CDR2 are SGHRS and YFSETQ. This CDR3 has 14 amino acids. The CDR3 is CASSLLGTNEKLFF. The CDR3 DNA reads TGCGCCAGCAGCTTGTTAGGGACTAATGAAAAACTGTTTTTT.

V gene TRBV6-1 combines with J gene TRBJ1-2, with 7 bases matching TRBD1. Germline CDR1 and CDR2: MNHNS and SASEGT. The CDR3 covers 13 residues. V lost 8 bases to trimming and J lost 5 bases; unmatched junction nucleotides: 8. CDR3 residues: CASRRGTLYGYTF. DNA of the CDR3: TGTGCCAGCCGCAGGGGGACTCTGTATGGCTACACCTTC.

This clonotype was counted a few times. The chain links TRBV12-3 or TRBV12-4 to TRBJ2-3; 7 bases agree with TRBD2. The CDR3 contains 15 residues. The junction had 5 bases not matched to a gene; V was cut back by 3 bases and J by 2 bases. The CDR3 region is CASSLRRGYTDTQYF. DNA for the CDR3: TGTGCCAGCAGTTTGAGGCGGGGGTACACAGATACGCAGTATTTT.

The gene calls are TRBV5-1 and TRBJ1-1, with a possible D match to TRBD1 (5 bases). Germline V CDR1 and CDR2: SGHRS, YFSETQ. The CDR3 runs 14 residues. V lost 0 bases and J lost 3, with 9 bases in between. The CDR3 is CASSLVRADTEAFF. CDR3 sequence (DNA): TGCGCCAGCAGCTTGGTCAGGGCTGACACTGAAGCTTTCTTT. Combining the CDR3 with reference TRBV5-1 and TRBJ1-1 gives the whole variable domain KAGVTQTPRYLIKTRGQQVTLSCSPISGHRSVSWYQQTPGQGLQFLFEYFSETQRNKGNFPGRFSGRQFSNSRSEMNVSTLELGDSALYLCASSLVRADTEAFFGQGTRLTVV.

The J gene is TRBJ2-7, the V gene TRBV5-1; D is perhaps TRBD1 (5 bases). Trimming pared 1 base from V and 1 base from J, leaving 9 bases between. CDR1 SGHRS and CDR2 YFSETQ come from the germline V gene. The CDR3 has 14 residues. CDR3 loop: CASSLTPGSYEQYV. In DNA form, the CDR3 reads TGCGCCAGCAGCTTGACTCCAGGGTCCTACGAGCAGTACGTC.

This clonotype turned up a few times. Here the CDR3 reads CASSRHLGEKRTDTQYF. The CDR3 DNA is TGTGCCAGCAGCCGCCATCTCGGGGAAAAGCGGACAGATACGCAGTATTTT. The chain is built from TRBV7-9 and TRBJ2-3; D possibly corresponds to TRBD2 (5 bases). Germline-derived CDR1 and CDR2 are SEHNR and FQNEAQ (reference sequence). V lost 5 bases, J lost 3 bases, and 21 bases lay in between. The CDR3 has 17 residues. The full variable domain, rest sourced from reference TRBV7-9 and TRBJ2-3, is DTGVSQNPRHKITKRGQNVTFRCDPISEHNRLYWYRQTLGQGPEFLTYFQNEAQLEKSRLLSDRFSAERPKGSFSTLEIQRTEQGDSAMYLCASSRHLGEKRTDTQYFGPGTRLTVL.

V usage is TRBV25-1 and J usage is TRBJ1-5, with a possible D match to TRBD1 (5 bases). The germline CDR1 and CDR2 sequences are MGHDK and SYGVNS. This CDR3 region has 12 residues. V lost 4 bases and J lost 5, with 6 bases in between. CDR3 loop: CASSARDQPQHF. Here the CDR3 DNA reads TGTGCCAGCAGTGCCAGGGATCAGCCCCAGCATTTT. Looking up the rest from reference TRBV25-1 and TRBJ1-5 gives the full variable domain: EADIYQTPRYLVIGTGKKITLECSQTMGHDKMYWYQQDPGMELHLIHYSYGVNSTEKGDLSSESTVSRIRTEHFPLTLESARPSHTSQYLCASSARDQPQHFGDGTRLSIL.

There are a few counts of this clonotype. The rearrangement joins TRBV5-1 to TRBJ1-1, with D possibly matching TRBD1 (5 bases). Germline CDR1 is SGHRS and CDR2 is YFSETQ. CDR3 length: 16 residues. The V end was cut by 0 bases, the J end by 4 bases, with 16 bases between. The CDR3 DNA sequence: TGCGCCAGCAGCTTGGCCTTAGAAAGGGGAGGCACTGAAGCTTTCTTT. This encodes CASSLALERGGTEAFF.

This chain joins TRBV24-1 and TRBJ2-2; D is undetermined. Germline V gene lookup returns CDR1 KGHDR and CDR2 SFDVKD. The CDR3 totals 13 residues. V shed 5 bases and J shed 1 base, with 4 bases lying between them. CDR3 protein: CATSGGNTGELFF. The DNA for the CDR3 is TGTGCCACCAGTGGGGGGAACACCGGGGAGCTGTTTTTT.

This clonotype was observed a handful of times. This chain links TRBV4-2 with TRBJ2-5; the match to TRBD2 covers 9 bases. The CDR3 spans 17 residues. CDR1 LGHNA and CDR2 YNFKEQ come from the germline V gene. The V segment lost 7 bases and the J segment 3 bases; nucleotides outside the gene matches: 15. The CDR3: CASTRGGGAEAKETQYF. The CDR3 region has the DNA TGTGCCAGCACCCGCGGGGGGGGAGCGGAGGCTAAAGAGACCCAGTACTTC.

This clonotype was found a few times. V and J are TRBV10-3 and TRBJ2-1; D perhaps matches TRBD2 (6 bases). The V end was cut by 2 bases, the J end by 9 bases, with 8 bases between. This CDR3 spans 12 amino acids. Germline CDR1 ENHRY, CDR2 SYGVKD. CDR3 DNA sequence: TGTGCCATCAGTGAGCCGGGGGTTGAGCAGTTCTTC. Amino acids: CAISEPGVEQFF.

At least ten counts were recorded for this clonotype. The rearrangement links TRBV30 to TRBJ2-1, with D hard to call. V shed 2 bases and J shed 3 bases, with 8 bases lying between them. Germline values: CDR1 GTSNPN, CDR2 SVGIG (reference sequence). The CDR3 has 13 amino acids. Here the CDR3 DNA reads TGTGCCTGGAGTCTGGGAATCTACAATGAGCAGTTCTTC. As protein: CAWSLGIYNEQFF.

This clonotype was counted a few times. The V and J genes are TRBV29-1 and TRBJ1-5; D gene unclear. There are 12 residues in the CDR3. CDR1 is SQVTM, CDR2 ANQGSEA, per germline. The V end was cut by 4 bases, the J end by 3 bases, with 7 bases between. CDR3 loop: CSVAGNNQPQHF. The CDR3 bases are TGCAGCGTTGCTGGGAACAATCAGCCCCAGCATTTT.

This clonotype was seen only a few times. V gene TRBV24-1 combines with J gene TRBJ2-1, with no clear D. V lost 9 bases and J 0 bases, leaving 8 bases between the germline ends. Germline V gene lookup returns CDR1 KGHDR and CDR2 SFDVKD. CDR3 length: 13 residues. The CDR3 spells CATSAASYNEQFF. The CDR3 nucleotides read TGTGCCACCTCGGCGGCCTCCTACAATGAGCAGTTCTTC.

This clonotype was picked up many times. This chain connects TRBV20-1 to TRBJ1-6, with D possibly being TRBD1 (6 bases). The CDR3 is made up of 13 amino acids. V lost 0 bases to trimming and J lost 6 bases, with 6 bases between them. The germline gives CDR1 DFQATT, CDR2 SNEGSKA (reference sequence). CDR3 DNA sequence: TGCAGTGCTAGAGACAGGGGTAATTCACCCCTCCACTTT. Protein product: CSARDRGNSPLHF.

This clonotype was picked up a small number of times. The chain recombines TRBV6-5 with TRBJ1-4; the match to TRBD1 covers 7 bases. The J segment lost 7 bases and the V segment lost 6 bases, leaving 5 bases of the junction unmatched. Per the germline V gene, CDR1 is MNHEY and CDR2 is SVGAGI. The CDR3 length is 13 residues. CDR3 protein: CASRAGGGEKLFF. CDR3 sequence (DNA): TGTGCCAGCAGGGCAGGGGGAGGTGAAAAACTGTTTTTT.

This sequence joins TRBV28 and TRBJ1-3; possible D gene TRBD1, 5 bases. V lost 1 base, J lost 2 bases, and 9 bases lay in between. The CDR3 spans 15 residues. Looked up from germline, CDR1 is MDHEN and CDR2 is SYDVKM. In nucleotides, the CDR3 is TGTGCCAGCAGTTTATCGGGGGACCCTGGAAACACCATATATTTT. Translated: CASSLSGDPGNTIYF.

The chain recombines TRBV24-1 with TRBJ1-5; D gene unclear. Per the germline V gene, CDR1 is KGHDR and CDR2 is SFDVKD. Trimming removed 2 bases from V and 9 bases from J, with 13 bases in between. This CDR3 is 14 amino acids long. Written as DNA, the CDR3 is TGTGCCACCAGTGATTCCCCGGGTGTGGGGCCCCAGCATTTT. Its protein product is CATSDSPGVGPQHF.

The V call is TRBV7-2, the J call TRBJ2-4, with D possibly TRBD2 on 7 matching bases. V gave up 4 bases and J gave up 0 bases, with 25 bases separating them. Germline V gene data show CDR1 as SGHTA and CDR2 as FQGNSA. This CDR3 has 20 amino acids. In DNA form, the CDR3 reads TGTGCCAGCAGCTGGCCGAGGCGGGGGCGAAACCATCTAGCCAAAAACATTCAGTACTTC. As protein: CASSWPRRGRNHLAKNIQYF.

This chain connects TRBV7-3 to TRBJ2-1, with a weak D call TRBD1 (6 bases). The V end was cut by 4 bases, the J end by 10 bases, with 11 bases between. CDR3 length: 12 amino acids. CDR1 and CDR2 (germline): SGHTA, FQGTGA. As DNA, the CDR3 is TGTGCCAGCAGCTCTACAGGGCGGGAGCAGTTCTTC. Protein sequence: CASSSTGREQFF.

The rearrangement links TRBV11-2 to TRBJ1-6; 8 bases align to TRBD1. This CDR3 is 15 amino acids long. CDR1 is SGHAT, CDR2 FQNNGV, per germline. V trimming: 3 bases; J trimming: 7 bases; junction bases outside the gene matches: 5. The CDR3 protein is CASSFPDRENSPLHF. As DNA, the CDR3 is TGTGCCAGCAGCTTCCCGGACAGGGAGAATTCACCCCTCCACTTT.

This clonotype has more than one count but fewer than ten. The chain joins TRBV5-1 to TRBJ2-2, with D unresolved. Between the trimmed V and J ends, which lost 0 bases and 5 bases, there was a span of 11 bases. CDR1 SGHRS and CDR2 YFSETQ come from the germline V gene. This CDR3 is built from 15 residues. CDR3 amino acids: CASSLASRRTGELFF. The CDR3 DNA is TGCGCCAGCAGCTTGGCCTCGAGAAGGACCGGGGAGCTGTTTTTT. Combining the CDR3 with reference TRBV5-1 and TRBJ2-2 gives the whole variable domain KAGVTQTPRYLIKTRGQQVTLSCSPISGHRSVSWYQQTPGQGLQFLFEYFSETQRNKGNFPGRFSGRQFSNSRSEMNVSTLELGDSALYLCASSLASRRTGELFFGEGSRLTVL.

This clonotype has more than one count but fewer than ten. CDR3 DNA sequence: TGTGCCAGCGCCGGACAGAGCTATAGCAATCAGCCCCAGCATTTT. This encodes CASAGQSYSNQPQHF. The chain has TRBV6-2 or TRBV6-3 and TRBJ1-5, with a possible D match to TRBD1 (6 bases). The CDR3 is 15 amino acids. The V gene lost 8 bases and the J gene lost 0 bases, with 14 bases spanning the gap. Germline CDR1 reads MNHEY; CDR2 reads SVGEGT.

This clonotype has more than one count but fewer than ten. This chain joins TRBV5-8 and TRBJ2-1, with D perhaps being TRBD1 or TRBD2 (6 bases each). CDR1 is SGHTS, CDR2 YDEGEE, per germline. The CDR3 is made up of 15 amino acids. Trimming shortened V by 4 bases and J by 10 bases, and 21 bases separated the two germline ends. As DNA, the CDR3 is TGTGCCAGCAGCACAGGAGGTTGGGGGGCGAAAGAGCAGTTCTTC. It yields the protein CASSTGGWGAKEQFF.

CDR3 protein: CASSSTAGTFQETQYF. The CDR3, as DNA: TGTGCCAGCAGCTCCACAGCCGGGACATTTCAAGAGACCCAGTACTTC. The chain has TRBV7-2 and TRBJ2-5; a weak D match, TRBD1 (6 bases). Deletions cut 4 bases from V and 2 bases from J, with 17 bases between. The germline V gene encodes CDR1 SGHTA and CDR2 FQGNSA. The CDR3 sequence is 16 residues long.

In nucleotides, the CDR3 is TGCGCCAGCAGCTCAGAAGGGGCCCCACTCGGGACCGGGGAGCTGTTTTTT. Amino acids: CASSSEGAPLGTGELFF. The V gene is TRBV5-1, the J gene TRBJ2-2; D is possibly TRBD1 (5 bases). Trimming removed 3 bases at V and 5 bases at J, with 20 bases between. This CDR3 is 17 amino acids long. CDR1 is SGHRS, CDR2 YFSETQ, per germline. Looking up the rest from reference TRBV5-1 and TRBJ2-2 gives the full variable domain: KAGVTQTPRYLIKTRGQQVTLSCSPISGHRSVSWYQQTPGQGLQFLFEYFSETQRNKGNFPGRFSGRQFSNSRSEMNVSTLELGDSALYLCASSSEGAPLGTGELFFGEGSRLTVL.

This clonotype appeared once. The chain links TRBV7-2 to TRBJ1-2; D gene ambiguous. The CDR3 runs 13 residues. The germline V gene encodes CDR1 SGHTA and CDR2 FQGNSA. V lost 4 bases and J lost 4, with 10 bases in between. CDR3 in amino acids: CASSSPPLYGYTF. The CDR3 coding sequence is TGTGCCAGCAGCTCCCCTCCCCTCTATGGCTACACCTTC.

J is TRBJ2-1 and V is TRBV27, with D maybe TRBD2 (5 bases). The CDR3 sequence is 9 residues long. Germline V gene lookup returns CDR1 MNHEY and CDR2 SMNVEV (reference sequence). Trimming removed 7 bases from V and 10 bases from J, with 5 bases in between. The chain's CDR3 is CASKREQFF. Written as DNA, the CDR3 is TGTGCCAGCAAGCGGGAGCAGTTCTTC.

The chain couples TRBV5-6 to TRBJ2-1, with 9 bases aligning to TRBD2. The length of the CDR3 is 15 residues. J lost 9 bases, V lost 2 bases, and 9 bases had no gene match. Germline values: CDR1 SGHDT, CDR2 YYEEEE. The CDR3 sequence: CASSFRFSGGGEQFF. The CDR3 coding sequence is TGTGCCAGCAGCTTCCGATTTAGCGGGGGAGGTGAGCAGTTCTTC.